This entry concerns a single T cell receptor beta chain. The study ran its PCR with 60 Vbeta and 13 Jbeta primers. Authors' data handling: In a later analysis, 80 million to 100 million unique TCR beta chains included roughly 11 million shared by two or more donors. Method: immunoSEQ multiplex PCR; TCRdb's copy keeps in-frame clones and lacks some. V and J calls and clone size are given by that table; D and trimming were obtained from the DNA. The repertoire holds 150,000 or so clones, around four fifths seen once, with under 1.5% in the top ten. CDR1 is MNHEY and CDR2 is SVGAGI in the germline V gene. Trimming shortened V by 6 bases and J by 8 bases, and 14 bases separated the two germline ends. This CDR3 is built from 14 residues. These data belong to a study of cytomegalovirus exposure and HLA in healthy donors. Nominally healthy donors were sampled, though unrecorded immune exposures were likely.

The source is a man younger than 40 in good health and CMV-seronegative. Specimen: PBMCs. V gene TRBV6-5 combines with J gene TRBJ1-6, with no clear D. The CDR3 coding sequence is TGTGCCAGCAGGGTTAGCCGGTCGGATTCACCCCTCCACTTT. This gives the protein CASRVSRSDSPLHF.